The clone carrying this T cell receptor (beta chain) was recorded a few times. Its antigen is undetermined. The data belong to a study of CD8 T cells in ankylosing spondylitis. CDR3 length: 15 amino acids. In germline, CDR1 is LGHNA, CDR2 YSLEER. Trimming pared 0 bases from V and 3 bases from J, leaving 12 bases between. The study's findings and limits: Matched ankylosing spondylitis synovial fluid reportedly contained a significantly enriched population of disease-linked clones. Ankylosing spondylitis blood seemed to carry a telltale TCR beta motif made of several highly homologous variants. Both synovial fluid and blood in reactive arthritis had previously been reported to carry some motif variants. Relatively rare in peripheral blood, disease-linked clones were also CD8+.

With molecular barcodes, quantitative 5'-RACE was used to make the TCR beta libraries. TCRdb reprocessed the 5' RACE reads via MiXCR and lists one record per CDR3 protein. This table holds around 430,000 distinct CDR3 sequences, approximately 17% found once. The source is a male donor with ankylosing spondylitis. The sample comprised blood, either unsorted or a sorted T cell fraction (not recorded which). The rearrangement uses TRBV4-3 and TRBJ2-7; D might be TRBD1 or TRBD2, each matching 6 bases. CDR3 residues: CASSQEWGAGYEQYF. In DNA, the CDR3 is TGCGCCAGCAGCCAAGAATGGGGGGCGGGCTACGAGCAGTACTTC.